The T cell receptor beta chain under discussion was sequenced for a study of T cell responses to AZD1222 COVID-19 vaccine. Study background: Timing groups of about 4 and about 12 weeks for second doses were pooled. Study outcomes and limitations: Baseline seropositives among AZD1222 recipients totaled only five or six. Females outnumbered males among donors, who were mostly white British; clonal diversity was possibly underestimated. After the peak T cell response, and only then, were repertoires sampled.

V was clipped by 4 bases and J by 0 bases, with 10 bases between them. The CDR3 consists of 14 residues. Germline CDR1 is KGHSH and CDR2 is LQKENI. A remark on this clone: Its antigen is as yet unknown.

Method: immunoSEQ multiplex PCR; TCRdb's copy keeps in-frame clones and lacks some. This table holds roughly 56,000 clones, over 75% found once. The material was peripheral blood, obtained on day 0 of AZD1222 vaccination. The source of this sequence is an adult in good health. V gene TRBV18 combines with J gene TRBJ2-7; weak D call: TRBD1 (6 bases). The CDR3 DNA sequence: TGTGCCAGCTCACGGGAAGGGGGCTCCTACGAGCAGTACTTC. It codes for CASSREGGSYEQYF.